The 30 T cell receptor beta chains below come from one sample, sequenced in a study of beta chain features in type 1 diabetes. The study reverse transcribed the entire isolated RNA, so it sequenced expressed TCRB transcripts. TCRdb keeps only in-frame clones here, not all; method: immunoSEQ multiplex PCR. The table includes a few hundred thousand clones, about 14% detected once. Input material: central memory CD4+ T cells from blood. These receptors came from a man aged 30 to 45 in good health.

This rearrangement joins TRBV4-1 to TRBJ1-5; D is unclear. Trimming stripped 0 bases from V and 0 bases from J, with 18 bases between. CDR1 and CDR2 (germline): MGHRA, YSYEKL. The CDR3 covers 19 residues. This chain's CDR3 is CASSQDRVIGVNSNQPQHF. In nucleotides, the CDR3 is TGCGCCAGCAGCCAAGATAGAGTGATCGGGGTAAATAGCAATCAGCCCCAGCATTTT.

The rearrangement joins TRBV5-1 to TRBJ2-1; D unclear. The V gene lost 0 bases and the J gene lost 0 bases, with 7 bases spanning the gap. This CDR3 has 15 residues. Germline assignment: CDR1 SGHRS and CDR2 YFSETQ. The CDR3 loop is CASSLAASSYNEQFF. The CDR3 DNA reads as TGCGCCAGCAGCTTGGCGGCGAGCTCCTACAATGAGCAGTTCTTC. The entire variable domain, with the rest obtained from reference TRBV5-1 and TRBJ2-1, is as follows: KAGVTQTPRYLIKTRGQQVTLSCSPISGHRSVSWYQQTPGQGLQFLFEYFSETQRNKGNFPGRFSGRQFSNSRSEMNVSTLELGDSALYLCASSLAASSYNEQFFGPGTRLTVL.

CDR3 nucleotide sequence: TGCGCCAGCAGCTTGGCCGGGGGTGCGGGGACGGCAGATACGCAGTATTTT. This codes for CASSLAGGAGTADTQYF. The chain joins TRBV5-1 to TRBJ2-3; possible D gene TRBD2, 6 bases. This CDR3 has 17 amino acids. The germline V and J ends were trimmed by 0 bases and 4 bases, with 18 bases remaining between them. Germline V CDR1 and CDR2: SGHRS, YFSETQ.

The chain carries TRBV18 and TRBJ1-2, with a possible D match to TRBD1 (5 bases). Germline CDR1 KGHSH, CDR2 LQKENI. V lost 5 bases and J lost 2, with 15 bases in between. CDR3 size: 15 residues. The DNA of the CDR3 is TGTGCCAGCTCAACTACCGGGACGGAGAACTATGGCTACACCTTC. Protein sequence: CASSTTGTENYGYTF.

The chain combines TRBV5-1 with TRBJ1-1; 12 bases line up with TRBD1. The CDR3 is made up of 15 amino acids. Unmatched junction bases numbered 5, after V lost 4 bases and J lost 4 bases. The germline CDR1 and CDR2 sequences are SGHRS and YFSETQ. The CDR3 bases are TGCGCCAGCAGCATGGGACAGGGGGCGCGCACTGAAGCTTTCTTT. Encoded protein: CASSMGQGARTEAFF.

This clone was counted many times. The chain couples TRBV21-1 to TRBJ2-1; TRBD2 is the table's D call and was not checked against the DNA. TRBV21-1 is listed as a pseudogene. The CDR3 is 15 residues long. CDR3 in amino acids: CASSKQQRGYNEQFF. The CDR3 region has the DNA TGTGCCAGCAGCAAACAACAGCGGGGCTACAATGAGCAGTTCTTC.

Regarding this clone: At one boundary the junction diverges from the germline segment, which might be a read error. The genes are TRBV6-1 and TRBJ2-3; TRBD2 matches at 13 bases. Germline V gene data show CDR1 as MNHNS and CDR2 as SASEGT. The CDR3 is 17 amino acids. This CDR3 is CASIEFGTSGATDTQYF. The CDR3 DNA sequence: TGTGCCAGCATTGAATTTGGGACTAGCGGGGCCACAGATACGCAGTATTTT.

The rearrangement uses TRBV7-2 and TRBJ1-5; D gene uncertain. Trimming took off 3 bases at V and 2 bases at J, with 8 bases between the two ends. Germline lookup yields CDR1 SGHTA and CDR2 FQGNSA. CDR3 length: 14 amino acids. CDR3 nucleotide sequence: TGTGCCAGCAGCTTGGGTAGGGGCAATCAGCCCCAGCATTTT. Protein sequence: CASSLGRGNQPQHF.

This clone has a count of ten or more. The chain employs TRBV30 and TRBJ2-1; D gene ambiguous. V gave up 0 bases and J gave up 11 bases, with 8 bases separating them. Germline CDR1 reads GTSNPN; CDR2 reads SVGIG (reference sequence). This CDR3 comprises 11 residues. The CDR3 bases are TGTGCCTGGAGTGTTTCCCGAAAGCAGTTCTTC. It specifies CAWSVSRKQFF.

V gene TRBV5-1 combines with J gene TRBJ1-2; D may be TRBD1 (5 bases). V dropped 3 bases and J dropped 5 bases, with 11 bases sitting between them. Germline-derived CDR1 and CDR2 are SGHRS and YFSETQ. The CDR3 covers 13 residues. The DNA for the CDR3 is TGCGCCAGCAGCTCGGGGGACCTTTATGGCTACACCTTC. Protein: CASSSGDLYGYTF.

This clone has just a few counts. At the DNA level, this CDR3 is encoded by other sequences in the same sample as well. CDR3 coding DNA: TGTGCCAGCAGCCTAGGAACCTACAATGAGCAGTTCTTC. Translated: CASSLGTYNEQFF. V usage is TRBV7-2 and J usage is TRBJ2-1; no clear D gene. The V gene's germline CDR1 is SGHTA and CDR2 FQGNSA. The CDR3 sequence is 13 residues long. The V end was cut by 5 bases, the J end by 2 bases, with 7 bases between.

CDR3 protein: CASSYSNARGHQPQHF. CDR3 bases: TGTGCCAGCAGTTACTCGAACGCCAGGGGGCATCAGCCCCAGCATTTT. The chain joins TRBV6-6 to TRBJ1-5, with 8 positions matching TRBD1. CDR1 is MNHNY and CDR2 is SVGAGI in the germline V gene (reference sequence). J was trimmed by 5 bases and V by 0 bases; bases with no gene match: 6. The length of the CDR3 is 16 residues.

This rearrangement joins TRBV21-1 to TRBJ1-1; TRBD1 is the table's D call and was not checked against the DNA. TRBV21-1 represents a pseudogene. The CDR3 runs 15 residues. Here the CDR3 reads CASSELRGRYTEAFF. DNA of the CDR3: TGTGCCAGCAGCGAACTCAGGGGAAGATACACTGAAGCTTTCTTT.

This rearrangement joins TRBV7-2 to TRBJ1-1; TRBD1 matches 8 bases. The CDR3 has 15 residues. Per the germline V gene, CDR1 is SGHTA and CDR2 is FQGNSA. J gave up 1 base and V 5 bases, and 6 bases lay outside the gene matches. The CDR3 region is CASSPWTGKNTEAFF. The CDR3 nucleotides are TGTGCCAGCAGCCCTTGGACAGGGAAGAACACTGAAGCTTTCTTT.

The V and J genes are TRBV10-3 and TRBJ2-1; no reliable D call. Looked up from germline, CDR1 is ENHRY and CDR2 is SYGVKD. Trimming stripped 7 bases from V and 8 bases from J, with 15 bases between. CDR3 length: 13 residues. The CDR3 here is CAITDLGSDEQFF. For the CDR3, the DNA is TGTGCCATCACCGACCTAGGGTCTGATGAGCAGTTCTTC.

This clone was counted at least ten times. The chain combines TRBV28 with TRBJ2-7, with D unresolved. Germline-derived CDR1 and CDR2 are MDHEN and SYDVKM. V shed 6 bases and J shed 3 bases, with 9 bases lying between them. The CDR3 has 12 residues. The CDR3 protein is CASSLRGYEQYV. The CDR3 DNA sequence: TGTGCCAGCAGCCTTAGAGGCTACGAGCAGTACGTC.

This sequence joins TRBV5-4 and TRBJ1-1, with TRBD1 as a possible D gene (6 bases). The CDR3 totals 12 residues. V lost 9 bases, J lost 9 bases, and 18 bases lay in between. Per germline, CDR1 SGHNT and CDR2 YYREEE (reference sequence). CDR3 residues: CATLGGRGQAFF. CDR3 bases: TGTGCCACCTTAGGGGGGAGGGGCCAAGCTTTCTTT.

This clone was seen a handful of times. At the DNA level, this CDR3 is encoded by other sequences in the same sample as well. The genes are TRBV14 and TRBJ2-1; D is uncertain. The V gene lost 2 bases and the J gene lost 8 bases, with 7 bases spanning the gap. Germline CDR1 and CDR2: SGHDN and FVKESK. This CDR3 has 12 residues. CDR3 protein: CASSQKVHEQFF. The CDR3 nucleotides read TGTGCCAGCAGCCAAAAGGTCCATGAGCAGTTCTTC. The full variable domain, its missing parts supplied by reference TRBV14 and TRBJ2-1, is EAGVTQFPSHSVIEKGQTVTLRCDPISGHDNLYWYRRVMGKEIKFLLHFVKESKQDESGMPNNRFLAERTGGTYSTLKVQPAELEDSGVYFCASSQKVHEQFFGPGTRLTVL.

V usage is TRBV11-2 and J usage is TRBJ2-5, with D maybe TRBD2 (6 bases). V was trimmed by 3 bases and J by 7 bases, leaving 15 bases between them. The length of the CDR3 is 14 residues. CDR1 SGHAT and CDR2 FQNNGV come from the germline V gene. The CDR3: CASSLGRESWTQYF. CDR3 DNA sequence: TGTGCCAGCAGCTTGGGGCGGGAATCATGGACCCAGTACTTC.

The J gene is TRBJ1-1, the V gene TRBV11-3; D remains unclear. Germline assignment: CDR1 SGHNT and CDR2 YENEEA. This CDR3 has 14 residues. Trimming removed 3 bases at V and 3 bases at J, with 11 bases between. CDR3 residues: CASSFVLGYTEAFF. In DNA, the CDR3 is TGTGCCAGCAGCTTCGTGCTCGGGTACACTGAAGCTTTCTTT. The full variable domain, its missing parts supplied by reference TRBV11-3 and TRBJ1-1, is EAGVVQSPRYKIIEKKQPVAFWCNPISGHNTLYWYLQNLGQGPELLIRYENEEAVDDSQLPKDRFSAERLKGVDSTLKIQPAELGDSAVYLCASSFVLGYTEAFFGQGTRLTVV.

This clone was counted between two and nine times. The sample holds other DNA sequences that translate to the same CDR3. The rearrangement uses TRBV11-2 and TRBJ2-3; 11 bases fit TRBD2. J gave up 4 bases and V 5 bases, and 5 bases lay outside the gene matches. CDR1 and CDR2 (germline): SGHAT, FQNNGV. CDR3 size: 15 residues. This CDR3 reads CASSLLSGGADTQYF. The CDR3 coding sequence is TGTGCCAGCAGCCTACTTAGCGGGGGGGCAGATACGCAGTATTTT.

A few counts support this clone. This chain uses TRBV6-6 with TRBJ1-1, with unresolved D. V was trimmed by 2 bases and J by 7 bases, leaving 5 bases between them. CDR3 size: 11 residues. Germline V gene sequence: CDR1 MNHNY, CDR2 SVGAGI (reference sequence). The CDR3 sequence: CASSYEFEAFF. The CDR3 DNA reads TGTGCCAGCAGTTACGAGTTTGAAGCTTTCTTT.

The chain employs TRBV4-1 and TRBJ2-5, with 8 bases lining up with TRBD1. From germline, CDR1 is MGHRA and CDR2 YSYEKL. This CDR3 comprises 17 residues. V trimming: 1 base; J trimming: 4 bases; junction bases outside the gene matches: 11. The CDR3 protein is CASSQGGGPGGAETQYF. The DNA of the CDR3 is TGCGCCAGCAGCCAAGGTGGCGGGCCAGGGGGCGCAGAGACCCAGTACTTC.

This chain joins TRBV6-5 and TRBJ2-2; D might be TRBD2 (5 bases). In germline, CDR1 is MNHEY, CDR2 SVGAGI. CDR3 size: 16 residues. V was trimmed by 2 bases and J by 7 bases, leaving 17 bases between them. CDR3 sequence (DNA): TGTGCCAGCAGTTACGGATCGGGGAAGAAGGTCGGGGAGCTGTTTTTT. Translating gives CASSYGSGKKVGELFF.

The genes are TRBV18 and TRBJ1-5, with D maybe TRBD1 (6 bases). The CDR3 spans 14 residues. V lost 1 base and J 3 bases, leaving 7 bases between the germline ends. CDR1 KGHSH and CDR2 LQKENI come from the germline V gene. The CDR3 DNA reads TGTGCCAGCTCACCACGGGGGGCCAATCAGCCCCAGCATTTT. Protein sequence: CASSPRGANQPQHF.

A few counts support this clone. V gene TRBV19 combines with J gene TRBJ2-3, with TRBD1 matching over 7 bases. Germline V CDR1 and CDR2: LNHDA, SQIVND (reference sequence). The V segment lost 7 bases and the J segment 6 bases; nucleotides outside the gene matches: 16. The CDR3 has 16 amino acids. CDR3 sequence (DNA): TGTGCCAGTACCAAAGACAGGGCGGGCCTGTTGGATACGCAGTATTTT. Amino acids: CASTKDRAGLLDTQYF. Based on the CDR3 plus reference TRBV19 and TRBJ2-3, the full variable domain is DGGITQSPKYLFRKEGQNVTLSCEQNLNHDAMYWYRQDPGQGLRLIYYSQIVNDFQKGDIAEGYSVSREKKESFPLTVTSAQKNPTAFYLCASTKDRAGLLDTQYFGPGTRLTVL.

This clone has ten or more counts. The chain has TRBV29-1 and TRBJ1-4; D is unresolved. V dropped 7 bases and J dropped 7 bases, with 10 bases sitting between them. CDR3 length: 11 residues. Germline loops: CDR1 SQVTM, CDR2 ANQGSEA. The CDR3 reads CSAKSSEKLFF. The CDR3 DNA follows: TGCAGCGCCAAGAGCAGTGAAAAACTGTTTTTT.

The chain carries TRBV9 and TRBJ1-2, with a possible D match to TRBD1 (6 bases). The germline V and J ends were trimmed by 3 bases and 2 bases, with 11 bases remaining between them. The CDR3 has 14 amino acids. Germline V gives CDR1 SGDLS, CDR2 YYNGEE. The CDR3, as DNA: TGTGCCAGCAGCGCCCAAACAGGGAACTATGGCTACACCTTC. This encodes CASSAQTGNYGYTF.

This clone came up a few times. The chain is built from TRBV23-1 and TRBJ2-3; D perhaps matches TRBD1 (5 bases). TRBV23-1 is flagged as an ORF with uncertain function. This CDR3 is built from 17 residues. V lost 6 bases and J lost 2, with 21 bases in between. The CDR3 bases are TGCGCCAGCAGCCAAGGGGTCGGTTTCTCCGACACAGATACGCAGTATTTT. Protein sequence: CASSQGVGFSDTDTQYF.

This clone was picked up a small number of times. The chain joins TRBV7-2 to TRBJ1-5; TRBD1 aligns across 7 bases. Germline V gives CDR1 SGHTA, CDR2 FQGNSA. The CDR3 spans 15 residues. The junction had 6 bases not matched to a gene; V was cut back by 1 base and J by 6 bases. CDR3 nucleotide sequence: TGTGCCAGCAGCTTAGACAGGGGTCTTTCTCAGCCCCAGCATTTT. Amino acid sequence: CASSLDRGLSQPQHF.